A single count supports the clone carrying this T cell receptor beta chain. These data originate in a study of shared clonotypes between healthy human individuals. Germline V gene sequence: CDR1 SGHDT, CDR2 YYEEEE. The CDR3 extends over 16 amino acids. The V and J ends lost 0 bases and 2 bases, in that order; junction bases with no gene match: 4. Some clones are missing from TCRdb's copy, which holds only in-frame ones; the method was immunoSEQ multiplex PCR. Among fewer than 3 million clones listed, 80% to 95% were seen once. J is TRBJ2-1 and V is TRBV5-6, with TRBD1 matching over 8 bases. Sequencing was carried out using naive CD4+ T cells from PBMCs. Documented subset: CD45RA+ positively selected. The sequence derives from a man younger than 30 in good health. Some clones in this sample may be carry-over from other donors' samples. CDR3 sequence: CASSLATGETYNEQFF. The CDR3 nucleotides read TGTGCCAGCAGCTTGGCGACAGGGGAGACCTACAATGAGCAGTTCTTC. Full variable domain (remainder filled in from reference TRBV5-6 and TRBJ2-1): DAGVTQSPTHLIKTRGQQVTLRCSPKSGHDTVSWYQQALGQGPQFIFQYYEEEERQRGNFPDRFSGHQFPNYSSELNVNALLLGDSALYLCASSLATGETYNEQFFGPGTRLTVL.